Each of the 28 T cell receptor beta chains below was sequenced from the same sample in a study of blood T cell repertoires in COVID-19. Only in-frame clones appear in the TCRdb table, and some are missing; sequencing was by immunoSEQ multiplex PCR. The data hold approximately 150,000 clones, with approximately 86% observed a single time. The sample comprised peripheral blood. These receptor sequences come from a woman of 80 years or more with COVID-19, enrolled during active disease.

This sequence joins TRBV6-4 and TRBJ2-4, with D perhaps TRBD2 (5 bases). The germline CDR1 and CDR2 sequences are MRHNA and SNTAGT. V was clipped by 11 bases and J by 5 bases, with 7 bases between them. The CDR3 runs 10 residues. DNA for the CDR3: TGTGCCCTGCGGGAAAACATTCAGTACTTC. This translates into CALRENIQYF.

The chain links TRBV4-1 to TRBJ1-2; 7 nucleotides agree with TRBD1. J was trimmed by 11 bases and V by 0 bases; bases with no gene match: 6. The CDR3 extends over 13 amino acids. Germline CDR1 MGHRA, CDR2 YSYEKL. The CDR3 DNA reads as TGCGCCAGCAGCCAAGATCTAGGGGGCGCGTACACCTTC. Protein product: CASSQDLGGAYTF.

V is TRBV19 and J is TRBJ1-4; D gene ambiguous. V lost 5 bases to trimming and J lost 3 bases, with 10 bases between them. This CDR3 comprises 14 residues. Germline assignment: CDR1 LNHDA and CDR2 SQIVND (reference sequence). Here the CDR3 DNA reads TGTGCCAGTAGTGGCACATTTTCTAATGAAAAACTGTTTTTT. Translating gives CASSGTFSNEKLFF.

This clone came up once. The V call is TRBV9, the J call TRBJ2-3; TRBD2 matches at 14 bases. From germline, CDR1 is SGDLS and CDR2 YYNGEE. The CDR3 extends over 18 amino acids. V shed 2 bases, J shed 4 bases, and the junction held 9 bases outside the gene matches. CDR3 nucleotides: TGTGCCAGCAGCGTGGGACTAGCGGGAGACCTGGGCCCAGATACGCAGTATTTT. This codes for CASSVGLAGDLGPDTQYF.

The V and J genes are TRBV2 and TRBJ2-1; D gene ambiguous. This CDR3 region has 15 residues. CDR1 and CDR2 from the germline V gene are SNHLY and FYNNEI. Trimming stripped 1 base from V and 2 bases from J, with 9 bases between. CDR3 DNA sequence: TGTGCCAGCAGTGAAGGAGGTCACACCTACAATGAGCAGTTCTTC. It codes for CASSEGGHTYNEQFF.

The chain links TRBV5-4 to TRBJ1-2; D possibly corresponds to TRBD1 (6 bases). The ends were cut back, 4 bases at V and 4 bases at J, with 11 bases in the middle. This CDR3 contains 13 residues. CDR1 SGHNT and CDR2 YYREEE come from the germline V gene (reference sequence). The CDR3 DNA reads as TGTGCCAGCAGCGGGGGACAAAGCTATGGCTACACCTTC. Amino acids: CASSGGQSYGYTF. The whole variable domain, filled in from reference TRBV5-4 and TRBJ1-2, reads ETGVTQSPTHLIKTRGQQVTLRCSSQSGHNTVSWYQQALGQGPQFIFQYYREEENGRGNFPPRFSGLQFPNYSSELNVNALELDDSALYLCASSGGQSYGYTFGSGTRLTVV.

In this sample, this clone turned up many times. The chain couples TRBV28 to TRBJ2-1; perhaps TRBD1 as D (5 bases). CDR1 and CDR2 (germline): MDHEN, SYDVKM. The CDR3 spans 12 residues. The germline V and J ends were trimmed by 5 bases and 7 bases, with 9 bases remaining between them. For the CDR3, the DNA is TGTGCCAGCAGTCTCAGGGTAAATGAGCAGTTCTTC. It codes for CASSLRVNEQFF. The full variable domain, completed using reference TRBV28 and TRBJ2-1, is DVKVTQSSRYLVKRTGEKVFLECVQDMDHENMFWYRQDPGLGLRLIYFSYDVKMKEKGDIPEGYSVSREKKERFSLILESASTNQTSMYLCASSLRVNEQFFGPGTRLTVL.

J is TRBJ2-7 and V is TRBV6-6, with a possible D match to TRBD2 (5 bases). Germline loops: CDR1 MNHNY, CDR2 SVGAGI (reference sequence). The CDR3 has 13 residues. Trimming removed 5 bases from V and 7 bases from J, with 15 bases in between. The CDR3 protein is CASSTRSSREQYF. The CDR3 coding sequence is TGTGCCAGCAGTACTAGATCCTCAAGGGAGCAGTACTTC.

The V and J genes are TRBV7-2 and TRBJ2-5, with 7 bases matching TRBD1. This CDR3 has 14 amino acids. The V gene end was trimmed by 5 bases and the J gene end by 6 bases; junction bases not matched to a gene: 9. Germline-derived CDR1 and CDR2 are SGHTA and FQGNSA. This chain's CDR3 is CASSLFGTDQTQYF. DNA for the CDR3: TGTGCCAGCAGCCTATTTGGGACAGACCAGACCCAGTACTTC. Variable domain in full (rest from reference TRBV7-2 and TRBJ2-5): GAGVSQSPSNKVTEKGKDVELRCDPISGHTALYWYRQSLGQGLEFLIYFQGNSAPDKSGLPSDRFSAERTGGSVSTLTIQRTQQEDSAVYLCASSLFGTDQTQYFGPGTRLLVL.

Only one count was recorded for this clone. The chain employs TRBV21-1 and TRBJ1-2. TRBV21-1 is a pseudogene segment. The CDR3 spans 10 residues. CDR3 in amino acids: CASSNEGYTF. The CDR3 region has the DNA TGTGCCAGCAGCAACGAGGGCTACACCTTC.

The J gene is TRBJ1-2, the V gene TRBV13; TRBD1 might be the D (6 bases). Germline CDR1 PRHDT, CDR2 FYEKMQ (reference sequence). The CDR3 runs to 13 residues. The V end was cut by 4 bases, the J end by 3 bases, with 9 bases between. CDR3 nucleotides: TGTGCCAGCAGCTCAGGGGACTACTATGGCTACACCTTC. It encodes CASSSGDYYGYTF.

This clone was counted once. The chain couples TRBV19 to TRBJ2-1; D is possibly TRBD2 (5 bases). Germline values: CDR1 LNHDA, CDR2 SQIVND (reference sequence). This CDR3 is 14 amino acids long. Trimming stripped 1 base from V and 6 bases from J, with 10 bases between. The CDR3 here is CASSIAARANEQFF. CDR3 sequence (DNA): TGTGCCAGTAGTATAGCTGCGAGGGCCAATGAGCAGTTCTTC.

The V gene is TRBV4-2, the J gene TRBJ2-1; TRBD2 matches at 7 bases. Per the germline V gene, CDR1 is LGHNA and CDR2 is YNFKEQ. The V segment lost 0 bases and the J segment 12 bases; nucleotides outside the gene matches: 14. This CDR3 has 16 amino acids. CDR3 DNA: TGTGCCAGCAGCCAAGAGAGGCAGTATAGCGGGTACGGGCAGTTCTTC. Translation gives CASSQERQYSGYGQFF.

In nucleotides, the CDR3 is TGTGCCAGCAGCTCCGACACCTTTAGCAATCAGCCCCAGCATTTT. Translation gives CASSSDTFSNQPQHF. This chain links TRBV11-2 with TRBJ1-5; no firm D call. Looked up from germline, CDR1 is SGHAT and CDR2 is FQNNGV. CDR3 length: 15 residues. The V and J ends lost 4 bases and 0 bases respectively, with 10 bases between them. Full variable domain (missing parts from reference TRBV11-2 and TRBJ1-5): EAGVAQSPRYKIIEKRQSVAFWCNPISGHATLYWYQQILGQGPKLLIQFQNNGVVDDSQLPKDRFSAERLKGVDSTLKIQPAKLEDSAVYLCASSSDTFSNQPQHFGDGTRLSIL.

This chain uses TRBV7-9 with TRBJ1-3; a weak D match, TRBD1 (6 bases). V was shortened by 5 bases and J by 0 bases, with 17 bases between the two germline ends. CDR1 is SEHNR, CDR2 FQNEAQ, per germline (reference sequence). CDR3 length: 17 amino acids. The CDR3 is CASSPGQLSYSGNTIYF. CDR3 nucleotides: TGTGCCAGCAGCCCCGGACAGCTTTCGTACTCTGGAAACACCATATATTTT.

The rearrangement uses TRBV9 and TRBJ2-1, with no clear D. CDR1 is SGDLS and CDR2 is YYNGEE in the germline V gene. The CDR3 spans 12 residues. The V end was cut by 9 bases, the J end by 6 bases, with 13 bases between. The CDR3 DNA is TGTGCCACCGGGTTAACAATCAATGAGCAGTTCTTC. This codes for CATGLTINEQFF.

V and J are TRBV7-9 and TRBJ2-5; 8 bases are shared with TRBD2. Germline V gene data show CDR1 as SEHNR and CDR2 as FQNEAQ (reference sequence). Germline trimming cut 1 base from V and 7 bases from J; bases unmatched to any gene: 14. The CDR3 runs 17 residues. CDR3 nucleotide sequence: TGTGCCAGCAGCTTAGGTAGCGGGACCCCCCTCGGGGGGACCCAGTACTTC. It yields the protein CASSLGSGTPLGGTQYF.

The chain recombines TRBV5-1 with TRBJ2-7, with 12 bases matching TRBD2. The junction had 6 bases not matched to a gene; V was cut back by 2 bases and J by 0 bases. Germline V gene data show CDR1 as SGHRS and CDR2 as YFSETQ. The CDR3 spans 17 residues. CDR3 loop: CASSLGLAGKSSYEQYF. The CDR3 DNA reads as TGCGCCAGCAGCTTAGGACTAGCGGGAAAGAGCTCCTACGAGCAGTACTTC.

This clone was counted once. The genes are TRBV21-1 and TRBJ1-2. TRBV21-1 is marked as a pseudogene. The CDR3 has 15 residues. The CDR3 DNA is TGTGCCAGCAGCAAAATGCAGCGCCGGGACTATGGCTACACCTTC. Translating gives CASSKMQRRDYGYTF.

This rearrangement joins TRBV28 to TRBJ1-4, with 9 bases lining up with TRBD1. Trimming cost V 7 bases and J 10 bases; bases outside gene matches: 10. This CDR3 has 14 residues. Germline CDR1 is MDHEN and CDR2 is SYDVKM. The CDR3: CASIETGGRGKLFF. The CDR3 nucleotides are TGTGCCAGCATTGAAACAGGGGGCCGGGGAAAACTGTTTTTT.

Details on this clone: At the DNA level, this CDR3 is encoded by other sequences in the same sample as well. The chain recombines TRBV19 with TRBJ2-7, with a weak D call TRBD2 (6 bases). This CDR3 region has 15 residues. In germline, CDR1 is LNHDA, CDR2 SQIVND (reference sequence). V lost 4 bases, J lost 2 bases, and 15 bases lay in between. The CDR3 region is CASSRGDGAPYEQYF. Here the CDR3 DNA reads TGTGCCAGTAGTAGGGGGGACGGGGCCCCCTACGAGCAGTACTTC. Together with reference TRBV19 and TRBJ2-7, the CDR3 gives the full variable domain: DGGITQSPKYLFRKEGQNVTLSCEQNLNHDAMYWYRQDPGQGLRLIYYSQIVNDFQKGDIAEGYSVSREKKESFPLTVTSAQKNPTAFYLCASSRGDGAPYEQYFGPGTRLTVT.

The gene calls are TRBV21-1 and TRBJ2-3; the table names TRBD2, a call not compared with the DNA. TRBV21-1 is termed a pseudogene. The CDR3 is 21 amino acids. The CDR3 region is CASSNLVGQREGNRGTDTQYF. As DNA, the CDR3 is TGTGCCAGCAGCAATTTGGTGGGCCAGCGGGAGGGCAACAGGGGCACAGATACGCAGTATTTT.

The chain combines TRBV7-9 with TRBJ1-1; the D gene is possibly TRBD1 (6 bases). CDR1 and CDR2 (germline): SEHNR, FQNEAQ (reference sequence). The CDR3 is 15 residues long. Trimming cost V 1 base and J 2 bases, with 11 bases left between them. The CDR3 nucleotides read TGTGCCAGCAGCTTAGAGGGGGGGCTAAACACTGAAGCTTTCTTT. Encoded protein: CASSLEGGLNTEAFF.

The chain carries TRBV18 and TRBJ2-1; 7 bases are a match to TRBD2. V trimming: 0 bases; J trimming: 1 base; junction bases outside the gene matches: 0. The CDR3 totals 15 residues. CDR1 and CDR2 (germline): KGHSH, LQKENI. CDR3 amino acids: CASSPPSGSYNEQFF. The DNA of the CDR3 is TGTGCCAGCTCACCACCTAGCGGGTCCTACAATGAGCAGTTCTTC.

This sequence joins TRBV9 and TRBJ1-6; D unclear. V was pared by 6 bases and J by 5 bases, with 12 bases between. The CDR3 is 14 amino acids. Germline V CDR1 and CDR2: SGDLS, YYNGEE. CDR3 nucleotide sequence: TGTGCCAGCACGACCGCCGGAGATAATTCACCCCTCCACTTT. It encodes CASTTAGDNSPLHF.

This chain joins TRBV28 and TRBJ2-3, with 12 positions matching TRBD2. Germline trimming cut 5 bases from V and 11 bases from J; bases unmatched to any gene: 17. Per germline, CDR1 MDHEN and CDR2 SYDVKM. This CDR3 region has 17 residues. The CDR3 coding sequence is TGTGCCAGCAGTCTTAGCCCGGGACTAGCGGGTAGAGTGATGCAGTATTTT. Translation gives CASSLSPGLAGRVMQYF. Variable domain in full (rest from reference TRBV28 and TRBJ2-3): DVKVTQSSRYLVKRTGEKVFLECVQDMDHENMFWYRQDPGLGLRLIYFSYDVKMKEKGDIPEGYSVSREKKERFSLILESASTNQTSMYLCASSLSPGLAGRVMQYFGPGTRLTVL.

The V gene is TRBV28, the J gene TRBJ1-4; 7 positions match TRBD1. CDR3 length equals 16 residues. J gave up 2 bases and V 6 bases, and 9 bases lay outside the gene matches. Germline V gives CDR1 MDHEN, CDR2 SYDVKM. The CDR3 DNA sequence: TGTGCCAGCAGGCTTACAGGGGTTCGCACTAATGAAAAACTGTTTTTT. Residues: CASRLTGVRTNEKLFF.

The rearrangement links TRBV6-2 or TRBV6-3 to TRBJ2-6; D unclear. V lost 0 bases and J 3 bases, leaving 9 bases between the germline ends. The CDR3 covers 16 residues. Germline-derived CDR1 and CDR2 are MNHEY and SVGEGT. In nucleotides, the CDR3 is TGTGCCAGCAGTTACTCCCCTAGGCTTGGGGCCAACGTCCTGACTTTC. It yields the protein CASSYSPRLGANVLTF.